This T cell receptor (beta chain) originates from a study of identical twins. Regarding the study as a whole: Out-of-frame alpha sequences common to twins exhibited an excess of low generation probability. Fewer insertions characterized abundant cord blood beta clonotypes, whereas memory repertoires showed none.

The CDR3 covers 14 residues. CDR1 and CDR2 from the germline V gene are ENHRY and SYGVKD. V shed 3 bases and J shed 3 bases, with 10 bases lying between them. This clonotype was counted a few times. No antigen is known for it. TCRdb used MiXCR to reprocess the 5' RACE reads, holding one entry per CDR3 protein. The data show about 470,000 distinct CDR3 sequences, 24% seen once. The same data also went into a second study, on T cells expressing NK-cell markers. As that report states: Most of the eight sequenced donors tested HCMV-seropositive; one tested seronegative. Expanded NKG2C+ T cell clones had unclear HCMV specificity.

The rearrangement uses TRBV10-3 and TRBJ2-3; TRBD2 is a possible D gene (5 bases). The sequence derives from a woman aged 18-29 years in good health. The sample was CD4+ T cells sorted from blood. The CDR3 DNA follows: TGTGCCATCAGTGAAGCGGTTAGGACAGATACGCAGTATTTT. Its protein product is CAISEAVRTDTQYF.